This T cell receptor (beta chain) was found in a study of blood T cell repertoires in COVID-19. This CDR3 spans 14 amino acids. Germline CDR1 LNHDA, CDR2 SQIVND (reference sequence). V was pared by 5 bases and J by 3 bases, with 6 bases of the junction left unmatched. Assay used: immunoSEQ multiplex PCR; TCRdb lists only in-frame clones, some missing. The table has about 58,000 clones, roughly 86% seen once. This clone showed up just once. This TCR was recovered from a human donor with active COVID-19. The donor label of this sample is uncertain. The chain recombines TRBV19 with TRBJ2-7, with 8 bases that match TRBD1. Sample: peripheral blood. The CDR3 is CASSLGQGLYEQYF. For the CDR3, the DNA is TGTGCCAGTAGTCTAGGACAGGGTCTCTACGAGCAGTACTTC.